These 23 T cell receptor beta chains originate from one sample sequenced in a study of cytomegalovirus exposure and HLA in healthy donors. Researchers ran the PCR with 60 Vbeta and 13 Jbeta primers. The data were produced by immunoSEQ multiplex PCR, yet TCRdb's version contains in-frame clones alone and is incomplete. The sample lists under 130,000 clones, approximately 70% seen once, with 11% in the top ten. Sample: PBMCs. These receptors originate from a man in his forties in good health and CMV-seropositive.

The V gene is TRBV9, the J gene TRBJ1-2; TRBD1 agrees at 8 bases. The CDR3 consists of 14 residues. V trimming: 0 bases; J trimming: 6 bases; junction bases outside the gene matches: 4. Germline lookup yields CDR1 SGDLS and CDR2 YYNGEE. CDR3 coding DNA: TGTGCCAGCAGCGTAGGGGGGACAGGTAATGGCTACACCTTC. This encodes CASSVGGTGNGYTF.

The gene calls are TRBV18 and TRBJ2-3; 13 nucleotides line up with TRBD2. This CDR3 has 21 residues. The junction had 17 bases not matched to a gene; V was cut back by 4 bases and J by 1 base. Germline assignment: CDR1 KGHSH and CDR2 LQKENI. CDR3 protein: CASSRDGWARTSGSRTDTQYF. The CDR3 DNA sequence: TGTGCCAGCTCACGGGACGGGTGGGCCAGGACTAGCGGGAGTCGCACAGATACGCAGTATTTT.

This sequence joins TRBV30 and TRBJ1-5; D not resolved. The germline V gene has CDR1 GTSNPN and CDR2 SVGIG (reference sequence). The CDR3 covers 13 residues. V lost 1 base to trimming and J lost 0 bases, with 4 bases between them. The CDR3 sequence: CAWSAFSNQPQHF. Here the CDR3 DNA reads TGTGCCTGGAGTGCGTTTAGCAATCAGCCCCAGCATTTT. Based on the CDR3 plus reference TRBV30 and TRBJ1-5, the full variable domain is SQTIHQWPATLVQPVGSPLSLECTVEGTSNPNLYWYRQAAGRGLQLLFYSVGIGQISSEVPQNLSASRPQDRQFILSSKKLLLSDSGFYLCAWSAFSNQPQHFGDGTRLSIL.

The J gene is TRBJ2-5, the V gene TRBV7-7; tentatively, D is TRBD1 (6 bases). V shed 0 bases and J shed 4 bases, with 12 bases lying between them. Looked up from germline, CDR1 is SSHAT and CDR2 is FNYEAQ (reference sequence). CDR3 size: 15 residues. The DNA of the CDR3 is TGTGCCAGCAGCTTAGCCAGGGGTCTCGGAGAGACCCAGTACTTC. This translates into CASSLARGLGETQYF.

This chain connects TRBV14 to TRBJ2-1, with 8 bases lining up with TRBD2. This CDR3 has 17 amino acids. V gave up 4 bases and J gave up 0 bases; unmatched junction bases: 8. Germline V gene data show CDR1 as SGHDN and CDR2 as FVKESK. The CDR3 loop reads CASSRPTSGGSYNEQFF. CDR3 sequence (DNA): TGTGCCAGCAGCCGTCCAACTAGCGGAGGCTCCTACAATGAGCAGTTCTTC.

This rearrangement joins TRBV2 to TRBJ1-2; D gene ambiguous. Germline CDR1 SNHLY, CDR2 FYNNEI. The CDR3 spans 11 residues. Trimming took off 5 bases at V and 5 bases at J, with 6 bases between the two ends. The CDR3 sequence: CASSLEYGYTF. CDR3 in DNA: TGTGCCAGCAGTCTTGAGTATGGCTACACCTTC.

The chain has TRBV5-6 and TRBJ2-1, with unresolved D. The CDR3 extends over 14 amino acids. Germline values: CDR1 SGHDT, CDR2 YYEEEE. Between the trimmed V and J ends, which lost 3 bases and 6 bases, there was a span of 13 bases. The CDR3 sequence: CASSSYALGNEQFF. CDR3 coding DNA: TGTGCCAGCAGCTCCTATGCTCTCGGCAATGAGCAGTTCTTC.

The chain combines TRBV11-2 with TRBJ2-1; D is uncertain. This CDR3 region has 15 residues. Germline CDR1 and CDR2: SGHAT and FQNNGV. The germline V and J ends were trimmed by 5 bases and 0 bases, with 11 bases remaining between them. CDR3 DNA: TGTGCCAGCAGCCTATGGTCGAGCTCCTACAATGAGCAGTTCTTC. As protein: CASSLWSSSYNEQFF. Drawing the rest from reference TRBV11-2 and TRBJ2-1, the complete variable domain is EAGVAQSPRYKIIEKRQSVAFWCNPISGHATLYWYQQILGQGPKLLIQFQNNGVVDDSQLPKDRFSAERLKGVDSTLKIQPAKLEDSAVYLCASSLWSSSYNEQFFGPGTRLTVL.

V and J are TRBV6-6 and TRBJ1-1, with D hard to call. Trimming removed 2 bases from V and 1 base from J, with 8 bases in between. There are 14 residues in the CDR3. Germline lookup yields CDR1 MNHNY and CDR2 SVGAGI (reference sequence). The CDR3 nucleotides read TGTGCCAGCAGTTACCCGCCAGGGAACACTGAAGCTTTCTTT. Residues: CASSYPPGNTEAFF.

This sequence joins TRBV28 and TRBJ2-1; D unclear. Germline CDR1 MDHEN, CDR2 SYDVKM. This CDR3 is built from 12 residues. V lost 6 bases, J lost 12 bases, and 15 bases lay in between. The CDR3 nucleotides are TGTGCCAGCAGCCTAACTCGCTCGGGGCAGTTCTTC. Its protein product is CASSLTRSGQFF.

This clone has more than one count but fewer than ten. V is TRBV6-4 and J is TRBJ2-7; 7 positions match TRBD2. CDR1 and CDR2 from the germline V gene are MRHNA and SNTAGT. This CDR3 spans 15 amino acids. V trimming: 0 bases; J trimming: 4 bases; junction bases outside the gene matches: 6. CDR3 DNA: TGTGCCAGCAGTGACTCCGGGACTAACGTTTACGAGCAGTACGTC. Protein product: CASSDSGTNVYEQYV.

The chain carries TRBV30 and TRBJ1-2; D unclear. The CDR3 contains 11 residues. Germline values: CDR1 GTSNPN, CDR2 SVGIG (reference sequence). Trimming shortened V by 3 bases and J by 5 bases, and 7 bases separated the two germline ends. The CDR3 sequence is CAWSPSYGYTF. The CDR3 DNA sequence: TGTGCCTGGAGCCCCTCTTATGGCTACACCTTC. Full variable domain (outside the CDR3, taken from reference TRBV30 and TRBJ1-2): SQTIHQWPATLVQPVGSPLSLECTVEGTSNPNLYWYRQAAGRGLQLLFYSVGIGQISSEVPQNLSASRPQDRQFILSSKKLLLSDSGFYLCAWSPSYGYTFGSGTRLTVV.

The chain links TRBV9 to TRBJ2-3; TRBD2 is a possible D gene (5 bases). CDR1 SGDLS and CDR2 YYNGEE come from the germline V gene. Trimming removed 4 bases at V and 4 bases at J, with 13 bases between. This CDR3 is built from 14 residues. The CDR3 loop is CASSLFGNADTQYF. The CDR3 DNA follows: TGTGCCAGCAGCCTTTTCGGGAACGCAGATACGCAGTATTTT.

The V gene is TRBV7-9, the J gene TRBJ1-5, with no clear D. The V gene's germline CDR1 is SEHNR and CDR2 FQNEAQ (reference sequence). The CDR3 contains 14 residues. V dropped 3 bases and J dropped 2 bases, with 8 bases sitting between them. The CDR3 region is CASSLFGGNQPQHF. The CDR3 DNA sequence: TGTGCCAGCAGCTTGTTCGGGGGCAATCAGCCCCAGCATTTT.

This clone was counted a single time. V gene TRBV28 combines with J gene TRBJ1-1; possible D gene TRBD1, 5 bases. In germline, CDR1 is MDHEN, CDR2 SYDVKM. The CDR3 runs 12 residues. V was clipped by 2 bases and J by 9 bases, with 10 bases between them. CDR3 residues: CASSLGKGQAFF. The CDR3 region has the DNA TGTGCCAGCAGTTTAGGGAAGGGGCAAGCTTTCTTT.

The genes are TRBV5-8 and TRBJ2-7; 7 nucleotides match TRBD1. This CDR3 has 14 residues. Germline V gives CDR1 SGHTS, CDR2 YDEGEE. The ends lost 2 bases at V and 5 bases at J; junction bases unmatched: 7. The chain's CDR3 is CASSFRGGSDEQYF. The CDR3 nucleotides are TGTGCCAGCAGCTTTCGAGGGGGCTCGGACGAGCAGTACTTC.

V is TRBV5-4 and J is TRBJ1-1; D gene unclear. Germline values: CDR1 SGHNT, CDR2 YYREEE (reference sequence). Deletions cut 5 bases from V and 4 bases from J, with 18 bases between. The CDR3 is 15 residues long. The chain's CDR3 is CASRLSPRAGTEAFF. The CDR3 DNA is TGTGCCAGCAGATTGTCCCCTAGAGCGGGCACTGAAGCTTTCTTT.

The genes are TRBV6-4 and TRBJ2-1; TRBD2 aligns across 7 bases. The germline V gene has CDR1 MRHNA and CDR2 SNTAGT. The length of the CDR3 is 15 residues. Trimming at V came to 0 bases and at J to 7 bases, leaving 6 bases not matched to a gene. The CDR3 spells CASSDSAGAVNEQFF. The CDR3 nucleotides read TGTGCCAGCAGTGACTCGGCGGGAGCGGTAAATGAGCAGTTCTTC.

V usage is TRBV2 and J usage is TRBJ2-7; the D is unclear. V gave up 2 bases and J gave up 2 bases, with 19 bases separating them. Germline V gene sequence: CDR1 SNHLY, CDR2 FYNNEI. The CDR3 runs 17 residues. The CDR3 spells CASSESGPASATYEQYV. CDR3 nucleotides: TGTGCCAGCAGTGAATCTGGCCCAGCGAGCGCAACCTACGAGCAGTACGTC.

The chain employs TRBV7-2 and TRBJ2-7; TRBD1 agrees at 8 bases. V was clipped by 4 bases and J by 2 bases; unmatched bases: 7. The CDR3 is made up of 15 amino acids. The germline V gene encodes CDR1 SGHTA and CDR2 FQGNSA. CDR3 in DNA: TGTGCCAGCAGCTCCCGGGACAGGTCCACCTACGAGCAGTACTTC. Amino acids: CASSSRDRSTYEQYF.

The chain has TRBV4-2 and TRBJ1-4; D not resolved. Looked up from germline, CDR1 is LGHNA and CDR2 is YNFKEQ. The length of the CDR3 is 16 residues. V was cut by 2 bases and J by 0 bases, with 10 bases left in between. CDR3 nucleotide sequence: TGTGCCAGCAGCCAATTAGCAGATGCAACTAATGAAAAACTGTTTTTT. Translating it yields CASSQLADATNEKLFF.

This clone was seen a handful of times. The V call is TRBV6-5, the J call TRBJ1-1, with D hard to call. The CDR3 runs 12 residues. V shed 4 bases and J shed 5 bases, with 8 bases lying between them. Germline lookup yields CDR1 MNHEY and CDR2 SVGAGI. Written as DNA, the CDR3 is TGTGCCAGCAGTTTCCCGGGAACTGAAGCTTTCTTT. Translating gives CASSFPGTEAFF.

The CDR3 region is CATRDSSGSSYNEQFF. In nucleotides, the CDR3 is TGTGCCACCAGAGACTCTAGCGGGAGCTCCTACAATGAGCAGTTCTTC. This chain links TRBV15 with TRBJ2-1; 10 bases match TRBD2. V dropped 6 bases and J dropped 0; count of bases not matched to a gene: 5. The CDR3 spans 16 residues. Germline lookup yields CDR1 LNHNV and CDR2 YYDKDF (reference sequence).